This T cell receptor (beta chain) was identified during a study of multiple sclerosis patients with progressive multifocal leukoencephalopathy. Study conclusions and caveats: Preferential TRBV-TRBJ pairings or common gene usage were not detected at PML. In most PML patients, TRB repertoires appeared less diverse by entropy. PML-onset expanded TRB clones were detectable before and during natalizumab therapy.

Time point: about six months of natalizumab therapy. At 6 months of natalizumab came T1, and at 12 months came T2. Germline assignment: CDR1 GTSNPN and CDR2 SVGIG (reference sequence). This CDR3 has 14 amino acids. Trimming stripped 0 bases from V and 3 bases from J, with 11 bases between. Notes on this clone: Its target is not known.

The repertoire was sequenced with immunoSEQ multiplex PCR; TCRdb's copy has only in-frame clones and lacks some. The sample includes over 25,000 clones, roughly 91% seen only once; the top ten take over 1.2%. This clonotype was sampled from a human donor with multiple sclerosis. The chain recombines TRBV30 with TRBJ2-5; D is possibly TRBD1 (6 bases). Sequenced here: PBMCs, sampled from a patient treated with natalizumab. CDR3 coding DNA: TGTGCCTGGAGTGTCCGGCCAGGGGAAGAGACCCAGTACTTC. The encoded protein is CAWSVRPGEETQYF.